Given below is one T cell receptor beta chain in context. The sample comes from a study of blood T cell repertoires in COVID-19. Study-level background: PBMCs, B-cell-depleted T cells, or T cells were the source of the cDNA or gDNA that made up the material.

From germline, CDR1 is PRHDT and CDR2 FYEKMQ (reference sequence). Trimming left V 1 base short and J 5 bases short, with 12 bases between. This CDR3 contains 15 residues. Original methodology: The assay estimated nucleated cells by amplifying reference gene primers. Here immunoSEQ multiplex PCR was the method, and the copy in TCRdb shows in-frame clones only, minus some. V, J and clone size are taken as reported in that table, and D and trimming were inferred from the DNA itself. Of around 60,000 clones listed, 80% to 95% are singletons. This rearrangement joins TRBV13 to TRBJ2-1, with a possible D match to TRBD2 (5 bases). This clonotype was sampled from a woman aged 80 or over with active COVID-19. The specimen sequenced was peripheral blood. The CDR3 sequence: CASSLVDSQDNEQFF. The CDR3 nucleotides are TGTGCCAGCAGCTTAGTGGACTCCCAGGACAATGAGCAGTTCTTC. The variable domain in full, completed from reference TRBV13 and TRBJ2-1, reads AAGVIQSPRHLIKEKRETATLKCYPIPRHDTVYWYQQGPGQDPQFLISFYEKMQSDKGSIPDRFSAQQFSDYHSELNMSSLELGDSALYFCASSLVDSQDNEQFFGPGTRLTVL.